Here is one TCR beta chain with its context. The observed sequence ends 3 residues before the CDR3 terminus, with the missing tail filled in from the germline J gene. Sequenced by immunoSEQ multiplex PCR; TCRdb stores in-frame clones only, minus some. Seen in this sample are roughly 30,000 clones; the ten most common clones hold around 4%. Looked up from germline, CDR1 is DFQATT and CDR2 is SNEGSKA (reference sequence). The CDR3 is made up of 17 amino acids. This record comes from a study of T cells in women clearing cervical HPV infection. This receptor was identified in a woman between 18 and 70 years old with a cervical HPV16 infection that either progressed to CIN3+ or cleared (not recorded which). The specimen sequenced was blood buffy coat. The chain joins TRBV20-1 to TRBJ2-3; 11 bases match TRBD2. CDR3 region: CSARPGLLAGGEETQYF. The sequenced CDR3 bases are TGCAGTGCTAGACCCGGCCTTTTAGCGGGGGGGGAAGAGACG.